This entry features one T cell receptor (beta chain) sequence. Treatment specified: randomized to nivolumab then ipilimumab (arm A) or the reverse (arm B). Using immunoSEQ multiplex PCR, the repertoire was profiled, and TCRdb retains in-frame clones only, with some absent. Among 40,000 or so clones listed, 80% to 90% were seen once. The sample originates from a study of sequential checkpoint blockade in melanoma. The CDR3 is 12 residues long. Germline V gene sequence: CDR1 SEHNR, CDR2 FQNEAQ (reference sequence). Trimming left V 2 bases short and J 5 bases short, with 7 bases between. The chain links TRBV7-9 to TRBJ2-7; the D is unclear. This specimen consisted of CD8+ T cells sorted from blood (inferred from file names), obtained from a patient given nivolumab and ipilimumab in sequence. This clonotype was obtained from a human donor with melanoma. Here the CDR3 reads CASSLTSNEQYF. The CDR3 nucleotides are TGTGCCAGCAGCTTAACCAGTAACGAGCAGTACTTC.